This T cell receptor (beta chain) emerged from a study of molecular identifiers for immune sequencing clone quantification. TCRdb re-called the PCR reads with MiXCR, one entry per CDR3 protein. The data contain about 630,000 distinct CDR3 sequences, roughly 25% of them seen just once; the ten biggest clones take up 0.7% to 0.95%. CDR1 is SGDLS, CDR2 YYNGEE, per germline. The J segment lost 4 bases and the V segment lost 4 bases, leaving 7 bases of the junction unmatched. CDR3 size: 15 residues. In its sample, this clonotype was seen a few times. Its antigen is currently unknown. Notes on the study in general: Spike-in Jurkat TCR RNA from a single cell reportedly registered among about a million naive cells.

The sequenced sample consisted of naive CD8+ T cells from blood, with Jurkat cell RNA spiked in. Subset described: FACS-sorted CD8+CD4-CCR7+CD45RA+ naive T cells. The chain couples TRBV9 to TRBJ2-7, with 11 bases matching TRBD2. The clonotype comes from a human donor in good health. Some libraries in this study had Jurkat cell RNA spiked in. The chain's CDR3 is CASSPVLAGGYEQYF. The CDR3 nucleotides read TGTGCCAGCAGCCCCGTTCTAGCGGGAGGATACGAGCAGTACTTC.